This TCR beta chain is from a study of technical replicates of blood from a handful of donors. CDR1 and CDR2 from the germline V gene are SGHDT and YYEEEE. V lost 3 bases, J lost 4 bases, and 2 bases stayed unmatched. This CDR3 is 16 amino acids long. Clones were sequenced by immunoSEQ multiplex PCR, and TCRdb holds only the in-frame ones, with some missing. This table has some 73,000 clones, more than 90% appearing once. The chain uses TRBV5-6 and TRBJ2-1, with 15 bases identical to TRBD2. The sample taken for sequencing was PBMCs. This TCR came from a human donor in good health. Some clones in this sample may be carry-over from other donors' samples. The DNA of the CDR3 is TGTGCCAGCAGCTCCGGGACTAGCGGGAGGTACAATGAGCAGTTCTTC. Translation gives CASSSGTSGRYNEQFF.